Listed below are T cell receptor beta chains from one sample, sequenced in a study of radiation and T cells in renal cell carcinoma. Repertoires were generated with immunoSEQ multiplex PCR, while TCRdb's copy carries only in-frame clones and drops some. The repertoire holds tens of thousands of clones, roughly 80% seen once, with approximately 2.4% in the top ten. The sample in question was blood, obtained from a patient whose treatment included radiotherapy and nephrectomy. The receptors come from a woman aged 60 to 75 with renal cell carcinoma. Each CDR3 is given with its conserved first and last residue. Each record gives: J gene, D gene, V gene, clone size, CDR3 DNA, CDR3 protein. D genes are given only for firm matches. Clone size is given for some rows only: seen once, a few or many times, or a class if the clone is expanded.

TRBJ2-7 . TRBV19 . TGTGCCAGTAGTTTGATGGAGGGGGGAGTCTACGAGCAGTACTTC CASSLMEGGVYEQYF
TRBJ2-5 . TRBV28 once TGTGCCAGCAGTTTAGGGCCGGAGACCCAGTACTTC CASSLGPETQYF
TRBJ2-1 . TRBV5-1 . TGCGCCAGCAGCTTAGGAGTCTCGTACTCCTACAATGAGCAGTTCTTC CASSLGVSYSYNEQFF
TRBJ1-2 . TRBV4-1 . TGCGCCAGCAGCCAAGATGGCGGAATCTATGGCTACACCTTC CASSQDGGIYGYTF
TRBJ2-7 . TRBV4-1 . TGCGCCAGCAGCCAAGAAATAAGGAGTAGCCCCGAGTGGGACGAGCAGTACTTC CASSQEIRSSPEWDEQYF
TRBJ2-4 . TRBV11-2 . TGTGCCAGCAGCTTAGGGTGGGAGAAAAACATTCAGTACTTC CASSLGWEKNIQYF
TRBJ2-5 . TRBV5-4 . TGTGCCAGCAGCTTGAACGCAGGGGAGGAGACCCAGTACTTC CASSLNAGEETQYF
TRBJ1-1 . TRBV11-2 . TGTGCCAGCAGCTTATACAGACTGAACACTGAAGCTTTCTTT CASSLYRLNTEAFF
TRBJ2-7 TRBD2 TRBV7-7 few TGTGCTAGCAGCCCCGCCCTCGGGGGGTCGAACGAGCAGTACTTC CASSPALGGSNEQYF
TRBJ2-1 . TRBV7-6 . TGTGCCAGCAGCTACACATCCTCCTACAATGAGCAGTTCTTC CASSYTSSYNEQFF
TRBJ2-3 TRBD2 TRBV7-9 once TGTGCCAGCAGCTTAGTAGGACTAGCGCTAACCACAGATACGCAGTATTTT CASSLVGLALTTDTQYF
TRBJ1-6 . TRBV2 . TGTGCCAGCAGAGACGGGATCACCTATAATTCACCCCTCCACTTT CASRDGITYNSPLHF
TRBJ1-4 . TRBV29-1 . TGCAGCGTCCGGGACACCGGGGGTGAAAAACTGTTTTTT CSVRDTGGEKLFF
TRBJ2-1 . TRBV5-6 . TGTGCCAGCAGCCTCCCCCTAAATGAGCAGTTCTTC CASSLPLNEQFF
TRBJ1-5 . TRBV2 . TGTGCCAGCAGGAAGGACAGCTATAGCAATCAGCCCCAGCATTTT CASRKDSYSNQPQHF
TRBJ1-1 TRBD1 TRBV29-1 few TGCAGCGTTACAGGGGGAACAGGGGCGGGCACTGAAGCTTTCTTT CSVTGGTGAGTEAFF
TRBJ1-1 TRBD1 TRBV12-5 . TGTGCTAGTGGTTTTGAGAGGGGGCCAGCCGAAGCTTTCTTT CASGFERGPAEAFF
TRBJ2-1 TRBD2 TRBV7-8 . TGTGCCAGCAGCTTAGTCCCTGTCCTAGCGGGAGATTATGAGCAGTTCTTC CASSLVPVLAGDYEQFF
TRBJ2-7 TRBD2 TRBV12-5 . TGTGCTAGTGGTTTAGGAGCGGGGGGGCAGAAGGCCGACGAGCAGTACTTC CASGLGAGGQKADEQYF
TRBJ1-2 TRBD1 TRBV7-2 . TGTGCCAGCAGCTTCCGGGACAGGACGTTGGGCTACACCTTC CASSFRDRTLGYTF
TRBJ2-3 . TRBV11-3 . TGTGCCAGCAGCAAAGGGGGCACAGATACGCAGTATTTT CASSKGGTDTQYF
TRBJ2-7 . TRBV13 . TGTGCCAGCAGTGTCGAGCCGGGGGGCCCCTTCGAGCAGTACTTC CASSVEPGGPFEQYF
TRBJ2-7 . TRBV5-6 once TGTGCCAGCAGCTTGCTTCAGGGCTCCTACGAGCAGTACTTC CASSLLQGSYEQYF
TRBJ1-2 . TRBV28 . TGTGCCAGCGGCCCGATCGCGGGGAGCTATGGCTACACCTTC CASGPIAGSYGYTF
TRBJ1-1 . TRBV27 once TGTGCCAGCAGTTTATTGACCGGGAACACTGAAGCTTTCTTT CASSLLTGNTEAFF
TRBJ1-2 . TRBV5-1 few TGCGCCAGCAGCTCGACAGATAACTATGGCTACACCTTC CASSSTDNYGYTF
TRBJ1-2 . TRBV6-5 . TGTGCCAGCAGTTACTCGAGGGGGGGCGGCGGCTACACCTTC CASSYSRGGGGYTF
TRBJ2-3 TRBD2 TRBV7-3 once TGTGCCAGCAGCTCCGGACTAGCGGGGTTGAATACGCAGTATTTT CASSSGLAGLNTQYF
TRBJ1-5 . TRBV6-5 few TGTGCCAGCAGTTATCAGGAAAATCAGCCCCAGCATTTT CASSYQENQPQHF
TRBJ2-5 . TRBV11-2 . TGTGCCAGCAGCCCAGCGAGGGCCAGAGGAGAGACCCAGTACTTC CASSPARARGETQYF
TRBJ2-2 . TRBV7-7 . TGTGCTAGCAGCTTAGACCCGAACACCGGGGAGCTGTTTTTT CASSLDPNTGELFF
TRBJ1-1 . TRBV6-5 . TGTGCCAGCAGTTACTTAGCCTGGAACACTGAAGCTTTCTTT CASSYLAWNTEAFF
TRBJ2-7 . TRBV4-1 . TGCGCCAGCAGCTCCGAGGGAAGGGGAGCCTACGAGCAGTACTTC CASSSEGRGAYEQYF
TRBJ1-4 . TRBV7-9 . TGTGCCAGCAGCTTATTCTCTGCAACTAATGAAAAACTGTTTTTT CASSLFSATNEKLFF